This T cell receptor beta chain was sequenced for a study of blood T cells in healthy people across ages. Sample-barcoded 5' priming and a J-beta primer mix drove a second PCR of 7 to 11 cycles. TCRdb re-analysed the 5' RACE reads in MiXCR, keeping a single row per CDR3 protein. Among approximately 900,000 distinct CDR3 sequences listed, around 49% were seen once. The sequencing input was blood. This receptor was identified in a man aged 25 to 40 in good health.

The DNA for the CDR3 is TGTGCCAGCAGTTACGGGGAATGGTCCGCGAGTGAAGCTTTCTTT. Amino acid sequence: CASSYGEWSASEAFF. This chain uses TRBV6-2 or TRBV6-3 with TRBJ1-1; D uncertain. CDR1 is MNHEY and CDR2 is SVGEGT in the germline V gene. This CDR3 is built from 15 residues. The ends were cut back, 2 bases at V and 7 bases at J, with 17 bases in the middle.